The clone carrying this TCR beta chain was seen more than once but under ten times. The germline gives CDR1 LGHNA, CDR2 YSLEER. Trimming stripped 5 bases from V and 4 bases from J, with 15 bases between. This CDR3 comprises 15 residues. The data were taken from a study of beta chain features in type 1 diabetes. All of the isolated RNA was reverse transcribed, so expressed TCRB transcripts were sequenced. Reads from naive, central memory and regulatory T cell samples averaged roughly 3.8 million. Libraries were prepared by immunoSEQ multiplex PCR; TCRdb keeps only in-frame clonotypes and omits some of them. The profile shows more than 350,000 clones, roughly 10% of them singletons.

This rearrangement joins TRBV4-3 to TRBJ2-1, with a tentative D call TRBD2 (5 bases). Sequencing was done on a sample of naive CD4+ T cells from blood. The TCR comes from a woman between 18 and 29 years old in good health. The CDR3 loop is CASSKADTMYNEQFF. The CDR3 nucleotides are TGCGCCAGCAGCAAAGCGGATACCATGTACAATGAGCAGTTCTTC.